A selection of T cell receptor beta chains follows, all from one sample in a study of T cell repertoires in cytomegalovirus infection. These receptors have no known antigen. TCRdb processed the reads anew with MiXCR; each CDR3 protein has one entry. The top ten clones hold about 18% of a sample with approximately 43,000 distinct CDR3 sequences, roughly 20% of them seen once. The sequenced material came from PBMCs, sequenced either directly or after in vitro stimulation (not recorded which). These receptors came from a human donor in good health (CMV status not recorded). Some clones in this sample may be carry-over from other donors' samples. Each CDR3 is given with its conserved first and last residue. D genes are given only for firm matches. Size values are once, few and many counts, or a class for expanded clones, and some rows have none.

D gene,clone size,J gene,V gene,CDR3 protein,CDR3 DNA
TRBD1,-,TRBJ2-3,TRBV5-4,CASSQDRGWDTQYF,TGTGCCAGCAGCCAGGACAGGGGGTGGGATACGCAGTATTTT
TRBD1,many,TRBJ2-4,TRBV12-3/TRBV12-4,CASSSRTGGRKNIQYF,TGTGCCAGCAGTTCTCGGACAGGGGGCAGGAAAAACATTCAGTACTTC
-,-,TRBJ2-3,TRBV5-1,CASSSPPGTSRSDTQYF,TGCGCCAGCAGCTCGCCGCCCGGGACTTCCAGGAGCGATACGCAGTATTTT
-,-,TRBJ1-1,TRBV12-3/TRBV12-4,CASSFRGEAFF,TGTGCCAGCAGTTTCCGTGGTGAAGCTTTCTTT
-,few,TRBJ1-5,TRBV12-3/TRBV12-4,CASSRQAGQPQHF,TGTGCCAGCAGTCGACAGGCGGGACAGCCCCAGCATTTT
-,-,TRBJ2-7,TRBV19,CASSTLDTSDYDEQYF,TGTGCCAGTAGTACCTTGGACACATCCGACTATGACGAGCAGTACTTC
-,many,TRBJ2-1,TRBV12-3/TRBV12-4,CASSFREFKNNEQFF,TGTGCCAGCAGTTTCCGGGAGTTTAAAAATAATGAGCAGTTCTTC
-,many,TRBJ2-5,TRBV10-2,CASSESHLRETQYF,TGCGCCAGCAGTGAGTCCCACTTAAGAGAGACCCAGTACTTC
-,few,TRBJ1-5,TRBV6-5,CASSYVNPTGRGSNQPQHF,TGTGCCAGCAGTTACGTCAACCCCACCGGCCGAGGTAGCAATCAGCCCCAGCATTTT
TRBD2,many,TRBJ2-1,TRBV4-1,CASSQDGGGSYNEQFF,TGCGCCAGCAGCCAAGATGGGGGGGGCTCCTACAATGAGCAGTTCTTC
TRBD2,-,TRBJ2-4,TRBV6-7,CASSELAGDKNIQYF,TGTGCCAGCAGCGAACTAGCGGGGGACAAAAACATTCAGTACTTC
TRBD1,many,TRBJ1-5,TRBV7-9,CASSFTGVGQPQHF,TGTGCCAGCAGCTTTACAGGGGTGGGACAGCCCCAGCATTTT
-,-,TRBJ2-5,TRBV3-1,CSNSPPGLRRTQYF,TGTTCCAACAGCCCCCCCGGGCTACGGAGGACCCAGTACTTC
-,-,TRBJ2-3,TRBV28,CATRGGQAGDTQYF,TGTGCCACCCGGGGGGGACAGGCAGGGGATACGCAGTATTTT
-,many,TRBJ1-3,TRBV28,CASSFGNTIYF,TGTGCCAGCAGTTTCGGCAACACCATATATTTT
TRBD1,many,TRBJ2-2,TRBV6-5,CASSFHRGPGELFF,TGTGCCAGCAGTTTTCACAGGGGGCCCGGGGAGCTGTTTTTT
TRBD2,few,TRBJ2-7,TRBV7-2,CASSLLAGGSEQYF,TGTGCCAGCAGCTTATTGGCGGGAGGTAGCGAGCAGTACTTC
-,many,TRBJ2-3,TRBV11-2,CASSPRTQGSTDTQYF,TGTGCCAGCAGCCCCCGGACCCAGGGGAGCACAGATACGCAGTATTTT
TRBD1,few,TRBJ2-7,TRBV3-1,CASRRQGDEQYF,TGTGCCAGCAGACGACAGGGTGACGAGCAGTACTTC
TRBD2,-,TRBJ2-2,TRBV7-6,CASSPQTSGDTGELFF,TGTGCCAGCAGCCCGCAGACTAGCGGGGACACCGGGGAGCTGTTTTTT
TRBD2,many,TRBJ2-1,TRBV7-2,CASSLVARGGNEQFF,TGTGCCAGCAGCTTAGTGGCGCGGGGGGGCAATGAGCAGTTCTTC
-,few,TRBJ2-1,TRBV7-9,CASSLGQTTDEQFF,TGTGCCAGCAGCCTCGGACAGACGACTGATGAGCAGTTCTTC
-,few,TRBJ2-1,TRBV20-1,CSAAQGGPMSEQFF,TGCAGTGCCGCCCAGGGCGGCCCTATGTCTGAGCAGTTCTTC
TRBD1,many,TRBJ1-5,TRBV7-8,CASSSQSTGADQPQHF,TGTGCCAGCAGCTCACAATCGACAGGGGCGGACCAGCCCCAGCATTTT
-,many,TRBJ2-4,TRBV27,CASSSGRLGGANIQYF,TGTGCCAGCAGTTCCGGGCGATTAGGGGGGGCGAACATTCAGTACTTC
-,-,TRBJ2-1,TRBV6-2/TRBV6-3,CASSYNARRKVQFF,TGTGCCAGCAGTTACAACGCTCGACGGAAGGTTCAGTTCTTC
TRBD1,many,TRBJ1-4,TRBV7-2,CASKPGTADEKLFF,TGTGCCAGCAAACCCGGGACAGCGGATGAAAAACTGTTTTTT
-,few,TRBJ1-5,TRBV4-2,CASSQEHTGTYQPQHF,TGTGCCAGCAGCCAAGAGCATACAGGGACCTATCAGCCCCAGCATTTT
-,few,TRBJ2-1,TRBV6-2/TRBV6-3,CASSPRVRSYNEQFF,TGTGCCAGCAGCCCTCGGGTGAGGTCCTACAATGAGCAGTTCTTC
TRBD2,many,TRBJ2-3,TRBV4-1,CASSQEASGFTDTQYF,TGCGCCAGCAGCCAAGAGGCTAGCGGTTTCACAGATACGCAGTATTTT
-,many,TRBJ1-2,TRBV12-3/TRBV12-4,CASSPRGLYGYTF,TGTGCCAGCAGTCCACGGGGGCTTTATGGCTACACCTTC
-,few,TRBJ1-4,TRBV27,CASSWSSGEKLFF,TGTGCCAGCAGTTGGTCCTCAGGGGAAAAACTGTTTTTT
-,few,TRBJ2-3,TRBV20-1,CSARDPVSEPDTQYF,TGCAGTGCTAGAGATCCCGTGTCGGAGCCAGATACGCAGTATTTT
-,few,TRBJ2-7,TRBV5-1,CASSFSQVSYEQYF,TGCGCCAGCAGCTTTTCTCAAGTCTCCTACGAGCAGTACTTC
-,many,TRBJ1-5,TRBV12-5,CASGPDMMAQPQHF,TGTGCTAGTGGCCCTGATATGATGGCTCAGCCCCAGCATTTT
TRBD1,few,TRBJ2-7,TRBV6-1,CASSPLGTGASGQYF,TGTGCCAGCAGTCCCCTCGGGACAGGGGCTTCCGGGCAGTACTTC
-,-,TRBJ2-7,TRBV6-2/TRBV6-3,CASKGTRGYEQYF,TGTGCCAGCAAGGGGACCAGGGGTTACGAGCAGTACTTC
-,many,TRBJ2-1,TRBV7-9,CASSAPLGSLNEQFF,TGTGCCAGCAGCGCCCCACTAGGCTCTCTGAATGAGCAGTTCTTC
TRBD1,once,TRBJ2-1,TRBV12-3/TRBV12-4,CASSPGQGDEQFF,TGTGCCAGCAGTCCAGGACAGGGCGATGAGCAGTTCTTC
-,many,TRBJ2-7,TRBV7-2,CASREIGWGGGYEQYF,TGTGCCAGCAGGGAAATCGGGTGGGGAGGGGGGTACGAGCAGTACTTC
TRBD2,many,TRBJ2-3,TRBV7-2,CASSYLGLAGRADTQYF,TGTGCCAGCAGCTACCTGGGACTAGCGGGGCGGGCAGATACGCAGTATTTT
-,-,TRBJ2-1,TRBV6-6,CASGRVSAGNEQFF,TGTGCCAGCGGGCGGGTTAGCGCCGGGAATGAGCAGTTCTTC
-,-,TRBJ2-5,TRBV2,CASSVQETQYF,TGTGCCAGCAGTGTCCAAGAGACCCAGTACTTC
TRBD2,many,TRBJ2-1,TRBV6-5,CASSYLRLAGGQYNEQFF,TGTGCCAGCAGTTACTTGAGACTAGCGGGGGGGCAATACAATGAGCAGTTCTTC
TRBD1,many,TRBJ1-2,TRBV7-9,CASSSGTGTINYGYTF,TGTGCCAGCAGCTCCGGGACAGGCACCATTAACTATGGCTACACCTTC
TRBD1,many,TRBJ1-1,TRBV27,CASSPRQGAGVGAFF,TGTGCCAGCAGTCCCCGACAGGGGGCGGGGGTAGGAGCTTTCTTT
-,few,TRBJ1-1,TRBV7-8,CASSLRWLRTEAFF,TGTGCCAGCAGCTTAAGGTGGCTGCGGACTGAAGCTTTCTTT
-,many,TRBJ2-3,TRBV5-5,CASSLGVDPTDTQYF,TGTGCCAGCAGCTTGGGGGTTGACCCCACAGATACGCAGTATTTT
TRBD2,many,TRBJ2-1,TRBV12-3/TRBV12-4,CASGPGGVWYNEQFF,TGTGCCAGCGGGCCCGGGGGGGTATGGTACAATGAGCAGTTCTTC
-,many,TRBJ1-1,TRBV3-1,CASSQDTDEAFF,TGTGCCAGCAGCCAAGACACAGACGAAGCTTTCTTT
-,-,TRBJ1-3,TRBV12-3/TRBV12-4,CASIPMGGNSGNTIYF,TGTGCCAGCATTCCCATGGGGGGGAACTCTGGAAACACCATATATTTT
-,many,TRBJ2-1,TRBV4-3,CASSLRFANEQFF,TGCGCCAGCAGCCTAAGGTTTGCCAATGAGCAGTTCTTC
-,few,TRBJ2-7,TRBV6-2/TRBV6-3,CASSYLLRNEQYF,TGTGCCAGCAGTTACCTACTAAGAAACGAGCAGTACTTC
-,-,TRBJ1-5,TRBV6-6,CASSMDSNSNQPQHF,TGTGCCAGCAGCATGGACAGTAATAGCAATCAGCCCCAGCATTTT
TRBD1,many,TRBJ2-5,TRBV4-2,CASSQENGQGAETQYF,TGTGCCAGCAGCCAAGAAAACGGACAGGGGGCAGAGACCCAGTACTTC
-,once,TRBJ2-2,TRBV29-1,CSVAETGELFF,TGCAGCGTCGCAGAGACCGGGGAGCTGTTTTTT
-,-,TRBJ2-2,TRBV12-5,CASGYLPNTGELFF,TGTGCTAGTGGTTATCTTCCGAACACCGGGGAGCTGTTTTTT
-,many,TRBJ2-3,TRBV7-2,CASSLEYRGGTDTQYF,TGTGCCAGCAGCTTAGAGTACAGGGGGGGGACAGATACGCAGTATTTT